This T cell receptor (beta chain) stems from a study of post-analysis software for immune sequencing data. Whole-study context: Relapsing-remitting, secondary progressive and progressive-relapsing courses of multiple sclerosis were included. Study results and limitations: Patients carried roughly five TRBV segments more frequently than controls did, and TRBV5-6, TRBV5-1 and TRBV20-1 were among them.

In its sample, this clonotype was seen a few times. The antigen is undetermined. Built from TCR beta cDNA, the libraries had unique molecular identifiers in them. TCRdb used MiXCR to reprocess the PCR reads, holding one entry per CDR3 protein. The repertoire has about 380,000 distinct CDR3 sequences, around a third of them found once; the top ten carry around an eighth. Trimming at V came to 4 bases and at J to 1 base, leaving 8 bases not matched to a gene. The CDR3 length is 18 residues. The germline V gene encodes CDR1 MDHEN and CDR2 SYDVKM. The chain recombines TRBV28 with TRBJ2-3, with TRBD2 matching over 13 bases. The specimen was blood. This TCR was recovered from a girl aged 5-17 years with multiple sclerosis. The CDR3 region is CASSSRLAGGFGTDTQYF. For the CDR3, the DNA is TGTGCCAGCAGTTCGCGACTAGCGGGGGGATTTGGCACAGATACGCAGTATTTT.